This TCR beta chain was recorded in a study of cytomegalovirus exposure and HLA in healthy donors. When sampled, the donors appeared nominally healthy, though they likely had unrecorded immune exposures. PCR involved 60 Vbeta and 13 Jbeta primers. Using immunoSEQ multiplex PCR, the repertoire was profiled, and TCRdb retains in-frame clones only, with some absent. The sample gives fewer than 250,000 clones, just under 75% of which show up once; under 5% is in the top ten. With regard to this clone: Its antigen is still unknown.

Germline V CDR1 and CDR2: SGHRS, YFSETQ. V was pared by 4 bases and J by 6 bases, with 16 bases of the junction left unmatched. The CDR3 length is 16 residues. Study results and caveats: A prior analysis recorded that most TCR beta V segments were productive about 87% or about 30% of the time.

The sequenced material came from PBMCs. This clonotype was sampled from a man under 40 in good health and CMV-seropositive. The rearrangement links TRBV5-1 to TRBJ2-7; 7 positions agree with TRBD1. CDR3 in DNA: TGCGCCAGCAGCGTGGGACAGCACCCCTCTCGCTCCGAGCAGTACTTC. Its protein product is CASSVGQHPSRSEQYF.